The source of this TCR beta chain is a study of T-cell reconstitution after alpha-beta-depleted transplantation in children. This sample's TCRbeta library carried unique molecular identifier barcodes. TCRdb ran MiXCR on the PCR reads and lists one entry per CDR3 protein. The data hold some 78,000 distinct CDR3 sequences, with 12% to 15% observed a single time. The table lists this clonotype with a few counts. The sequence came from a male patient under 10 years old who had a stem cell transplant for acute lymphoblastic leukemia, so the T cells may come from the graft donor. Sequenced material: PBMCs, mostly from graft donor cells, taken 180 days after TCRalphabeta/CD19-depleted stem cell transplant.

CDR3 amino acids: CASSPRPGQGAYEQYF. The CDR3 DNA is TGTGCCAGCTCACCACGTCCGGGACAGGGGGCCTACGAGCAGTACTTC. V gene TRBV18 combines with J gene TRBJ2-7, with TRBD1 matching 11 bases. The CDR3 runs to 16 residues. Germline lookup yields CDR1 KGHSH and CDR2 LQKENI. The V segment lost 1 base and the J segment 2 bases; nucleotides outside the gene matches: 4. Variable domain in full (rest from reference TRBV18 and TRBJ2-7): NAGVMQNPRHLVRRRGQEARLRCSPMKGHSHVYWYRQLPEEGLKFMVYLQKENIIDESGMPKERFSAEFPKEGPSILRIQQVVRGDSAAYFCASSPRPGQGAYEQYFGPGTRLTVT.